This T cell receptor (beta chain) appears in the sequencing data of a study of blood T cell repertoires in COVID-19 (dated by TCRdb to about 2020). The study in broad terms: Samples covering the acute and convalescent phases of COVID-19 were provided by collaborators in the United States, Italy and Spain. Samples were obtained from the ongoing ImmuneRACE study (first 160 participants) and from 1,254 subjects provided by 6 global collaborators. The repertoires were made available in a free public database intended to serve as a resource for research on the immune response to SARS-CoV-2. The sample metadata nearly always contained a de-identified subject ID, COVID-19 status, age in years and sex. Deeply sampled blood TCRbeta repertoires from subjects exposed to, actively infected with, or recovered from COVID-19 were included in the dataset. The prospective study material was composed of cDNA or gDNA derived from T cells, B-cell-depleted T cells, or PBMCs. HLA class I and class II types, where available, came from metadata supplied by the sample provider rather than from assay-based typing. Broader findings and caveats from the paper: The amount of clinical and demographic metadata varied by source and participant and was provided uncurated.

The immunoSEQ Assay, a bias-controlled multiplex PCR, was used to amplify TCRbeta CDR3 regions from genomic DNA. The authors' analysis ran thus. The number of nucleated cells in each sample was estimated by amplification of reference gene primers within the assay. To quantify the absolute abundance of each unique TCRbeta CDR3 rearrangement, sequence reads were collapsed and filtered. For each sample, productive Simpson clonality was calculated by taking the square root of Simpson's diversity index across productive rearrangements. Here the immuneACCESS table is served through TCRdb, limited to in-frame sequences with V and J called. Missing clones are a known gap in these copies; in checked studies unresolved V genes cover under half, and the rest lacks a known reason. For V, J and clone size, that table is used; D and trimming come from the DNA. The sample has some 170,000 clones on record, 85% of them singletons. More than 1% of the sample is held by the ten biggest clonotypes.

Remarks on this clone: The antigen it recognizes is unknown. Base qualities are missing; no much larger clone stands one base away.

Collaborating institutions collected whole blood in K2EDTA tubes following their own protocols. Collaborator samples were shipped for TCRbeta analysis as frozen whole blood, isolated PBMCs, or DNA extracted from either sample type. V is trimmed back by 8 bases and J by 2 bases, and the junction contains 13 bases that no gene match accounts for. CDR1 and CDR2, looked up from the germline V gene, are MDHEN and SYDVKM. Reading from cysteine to phenylalanine, the CDR3 counts 16 amino acids. The kept DNA is CDR3 alone, 48 bases in frame from the first base. The chain was built from TRBV28 and TRBJ2-7, and TRBD1 matches 9 of the central bases. Source material: peripheral blood. The receptor was isolated from a man aged 40-49 years with acute or convalescent COVID-19. The nucleotide sequence reads TGTGCCAGCCTTCCGGGACAGGGAATTACTACCTACGAGCAGTACTTC. This encodes CASLPGQGITTYEQYF.